This T cell receptor beta chain is drawn from a study of shared clonotypes between healthy human individuals. Only in-frame clones appear in the TCRdb table, and some are missing; sequencing was by immunoSEQ multiplex PCR. Counted here are 850,000 to 1,200,000 clones, around 76% occurring once; the ten biggest clones make up around 1.5%. CDR1 is SGDLS, CDR2 YYNGEE, per germline. The junction had 6 bases not matched to a gene; V was cut back by 4 bases and J by 6 bases. This CDR3 has 14 amino acids. This rearrangement joins TRBV9 to TRBJ2-1; 8 nucleotides agree with TRBD2. This receptor was identified in a man younger than 30 in good health. The sequenced sample consisted of memory CD4+ T cells sorted from blood. Regarding subset: CD45RA-negative fraction. CDR3 sequence: CASSPTGLANEQFF. The CDR3, as DNA: TGTGCCAGCAGCCCCACCGGACTAGCCAATGAGCAGTTCTTC.